A single TCR beta chain is shown here with its context. The antigen remains undetermined. Quantitative 5'-RACE with molecular barcodes generated TCR beta libraries. Each CDR3 protein is one row after TCRdb ran MiXCR on the 5' RACE reads. The sample holds a few hundred thousand distinct CDR3 sequences; 12% are singletons and the top ten take over 6.5%. This sample was included in a study of CD8 T cells in ankylosing spondylitis. Study observations and caveats: A TCR beta motif made of about 8 highly homologous variants seemed typical of ankylosing spondylitis blood.

The specimen was blood, either unsorted or a sorted T cell fraction (not recorded which). The receptor comes from a male donor with ankylosing spondylitis.

The CDR3 DNA sequence: TGCGCCAGCAGCGGGGGACAGGGGGTGGACACTGAAGCTTTCTTT. Protein: CASSGGQGVDTEAFF. V usage is TRBV4-1 and J usage is TRBJ1-1, with 11 positions matching TRBD1. The J segment lost 3 bases and the V segment lost 5 bases, leaving 5 bases of the junction unmatched. Germline-derived CDR1 and CDR2 are MGHRA and YSYEKL. CDR3 length equals 15 residues.